This TCR beta chain emerged from a study of T-cell reconstitution after alpha-beta-depleted transplantation in children. This clonotype was detected ten times or more. V was trimmed by 3 bases and J by 0 bases, leaving 4 bases between them. The germline CDR1 and CDR2 sequences are SGHRS and YFSETQ. The CDR3 is made up of 12 amino acids. Unique molecular identifiers featured in how the TCRbeta library was prepared. From the PCR reads, TCRdb called clonotypes with MiXCR, one entry per CDR3 protein. The sample has approximately 240,000 distinct CDR3 sequences, over 9.5% seen once. The clonotype originates from a human donor who donated a stem cell graft to a child with SCID. This chain joins TRBV5-1 and TRBJ2-7; no definite D call. The sample here was PBMCs from the stem cell graft donor, taken from the stem cell graft. The CDR3 DNA is TGCGCCAGCAGCTCCAGCTCCTACGAGCAGTACTTC. It translates to CASSSSSYEQYF.